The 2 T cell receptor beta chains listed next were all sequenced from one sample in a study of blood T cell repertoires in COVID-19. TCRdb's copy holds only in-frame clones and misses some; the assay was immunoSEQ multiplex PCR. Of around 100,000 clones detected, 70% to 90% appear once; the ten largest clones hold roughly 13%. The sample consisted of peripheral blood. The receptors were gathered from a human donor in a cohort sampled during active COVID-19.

CDR3 protein: CASSGTRSSYEQYF. The CDR3 DNA is TGTGCCAGCAGTGGGACTAGGAGCTCCTACGAGCAGTACTTC. The chain employs TRBV2 and TRBJ2-7; 7 bases are a match to TRBD2. The length of the CDR3 is 14 residues. Per germline, CDR1 SNHLY and CDR2 FYNNEI. The junction had 3 bases not matched to a gene; V was cut back by 4 bases and J by 0 bases.

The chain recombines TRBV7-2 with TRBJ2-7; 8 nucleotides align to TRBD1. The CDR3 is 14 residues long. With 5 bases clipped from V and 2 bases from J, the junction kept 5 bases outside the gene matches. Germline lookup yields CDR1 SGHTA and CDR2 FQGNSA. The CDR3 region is CASSPDRGPYEQYF. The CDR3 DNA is TGTGCCAGCAGCCCCGACAGGGGCCCCTACGAGCAGTACTTC.